The rows below give T cell receptor beta chains drawn from one sample of a study of cytomegalovirus exposure and HLA in healthy donors. Here immunoSEQ multiplex PCR was the method, and the copy in TCRdb shows in-frame clones only, minus some. The sample includes 14,000 or so clones, 60% to 70% seen only once; the top ten take approximately 17%. Sequencing input: PBMCs. Receptors originate from a woman aged 50 to 60 in good health and CMV-seropositive. The CDR3 runs from the conserved cysteine through the conserved F or W. Each record gives: clone size, D gene, V gene, J gene, CDR3 DNA, CDR3 protein. D genes are given only for firm matches. Size is omitted from some rows. Given values are once, few, many or a class for expanded clones.

NA	NA	TRBV29-1	TRBJ2-5	TGCAGCGTGGACTCACAGGGAATCGAGACCCAGTACTTC	CSVDSQGIETQYF
NA	NA	TRBV30	TRBJ1-2	TGTGCCTGGAGGGTCACCCGGGGTGGCTACACCTTC	CAWRVTRGGYTF
NA	NA	TRBV28	TRBJ2-3	TGTGCCAGCAGTTTTGGTGGAACCAGGGATACGCAGTATTTT	CASSFGGTRDTQYF
few	TRBD1	TRBV29-1	TRBJ1-1	TGCAGCGTGGACAGGTGGAACACTGAAGCTTTCTTT	CSVDRWNTEAFF
few	NA	TRBV28	TRBJ1-1	TGTGCCAGCAGGTACTCCGACAAAGCTTTCTTT	CASRYSDKAFF
medium-sized	TRBD1	TRBV5-4	TRBJ2-5	TGTGCCAGCAGCTTGTGGGGCAGGGGGCTTCATGAAGAGACCCAGTACTTC	CASSLWGRGLHEETQYF
few	TRBD2	TRBV4-1	TRBJ2-1	TGCGCCAGCAGCCAACATTTTCTAGCGGGAGGACAGAATGAGCAGTTCTTC	CASSQHFLAGGQNEQFF
NA	NA	TRBV25-1	TRBJ1-1	TGTGCCAGCAGTGAATCTGGGGGAGGGGCCACTGAAGCTTTCTTT	CASSESGGGATEAFF
few	NA	TRBV30	TRBJ2-1	TGTGCCTGGAGTGTACGACTTATCCATGAGCAGTTCTTC	CAWSVRLIHEQFF
NA	NA	TRBV30	TRBJ1-1	TGTGCCTGGAGTGCTGCTGTCTCTCGGGGTGAAGCTTTCTTT	CAWSAAVSRGEAFF
NA	NA	TRBV28	TRBJ2-5	TGTGCCAGCAGTCGAGTACAGGTCCAAGAGACCCAGTACTTC	CASSRVQVQETQYF
NA	NA	TRBV4-3	TRBJ2-3	TGCGCCAGCAGCCAGAGTAGCGGTTGGGGCACAGATACGCAGTATTTT	CASSQSSGWGTDTQYF
NA	NA	TRBV6-5	TRBJ1-1	TGTGCCAGCCTTGGTCCAGGCACTGAAGCTTTCTTT	CASLGPGTEAFF
NA	NA	TRBV4-2	TRBJ2-5	TGTGCCAGCAGCCAAGAAATTCCAGGGGAAGGTGAGACCCAGTACTTC	CASSQEIPGEGETQYF
NA	NA	TRBV14	TRBJ1-1	TGTGCCAGCAGCCTCGTTGCAGGGAACACTGAAGCTTTCTTT	CASSLVAGNTEAFF
NA	TRBD1	TRBV30	TRBJ1-2	TGTGCCTGGAGTGTACAGGGGGCAGGGGGCTACACCTTC	CAWSVQGAGGYTF
few	TRBD1	TRBV13	TRBJ2-7	TGTGCCAGCCGGGACAGCAAATCCTACGAGCAGTACTTC	CASRDSKSYEQYF
few	TRBD1	TRBV29-1	TRBJ1-1	TGCAGCGTTGAGGGGCAGGGGGCGACTGAAGCTTTCTTT	CSVEGQGATEAFF
NA	NA	TRBV10-3	TRBJ1-2	TGTGCCATCAGTGACAGGGCCTATGGCTACACCTTC	CAISDRAYGYTF
few	TRBD1	TRBV28	TRBJ1-1	TGTGCCAGCAGTGCAACAGGGGGGAGCACTGAAGCTTTCTTT	CASSATGGSTEAFF
NA	TRBD1	TRBV14	TRBJ1-3	TGTGCCAGCAGCCACAGACAGGGGAGATCTGGAAACACCATATATTTT	CASSHRQGRSGNTIYF
NA	NA	TRBV6-5	TRBJ1-2	TGTGCCAGCAGGAGAGGGAGGCATGGCTACACCTTC	CASRRGRHGYTF
few	TRBD2	TRBV4-1	TRBJ2-5	TGCGCCAGCAGCCAAGATATGCTAGCGGGAGGAGAGACCCAGTACTTC	CASSQDMLAGGETQYF
few	TRBD1	TRBV19	TRBJ1-2	TGTGCCAGCAGGGACAGGAGCTATGGCTACACCTTC	CASRDRSYGYTF
NA	NA	TRBV30	TRBJ2-7	TGTGCCTGGAGCGGACTCGAGCAGTACTTC	CAWSGLEQYF
NA	TRBD2	TRBV10-3	TRBJ2-2	TGTGCCATCAGAGCGGGAGGGCGGAACGGGGAGCTGTTTTTT	CAIRAGGRNGELFF
NA	TRBD2	TRBV4-1	TRBJ2-1	TGCGCCAGCAGCCAGGTCCCCGGGACTAGCGGGAGCAATGAGCAGTTCTTC	CASSQVPGTSGSNEQFF
NA	TRBD2	TRBV29-1	TRBJ2-7	TGCAGCGTTGATGGGCTAGCGGGAACCTACGAGCAGTACTTC	CSVDGLAGTYEQYF
NA	NA	TRBV18	TRBJ1-1	TGTGCCAGCTCACCGGCGGTGAACACTGAAGCTTTCTTT	CASSPAVNTEAFF
NA	TRBD2	TRBV29-1	TRBJ2-1	TGCAGCGTTGGGGGGCGGACTAGCGGAAATTCCTACAATGAGCAGTTCTTC	CSVGGRTSGNSYNEQFF
NA	NA	TRBV27	TRBJ2-5	TGTGCCAGCAACCTAGGCCTCCAAGAGACCCAGTACTTC	CASNLGLQETQYF
NA	TRBD1	TRBV30	TRBJ1-1	TGTGCCTGGGACAGGGGATCTAACACTGAAGCTTTCTTT	CAWDRGSNTEAFF
NA	NA	TRBV29-1	TRBJ2-1	TGCAGCGTTGAAGAAGCCTCGTTTAGGGGCAATGAGCAGTTCTTC	CSVEEASFRGNEQFF
NA	TRBD1	TRBV29-1	TRBJ1-4	TGCAGCGGGAGGACAGGGGGAAATGAAAAACTGTTTTTT	CSGRTGGNEKLFF
NA	NA	TRBV6-5	TRBJ1-5	TGTGCCAGCAGTTACCGGGAGTTTGGTCAGCCCCAGCATTTT	CASSYREFGQPQHF
NA	TRBD1	TRBV9	TRBJ1-1	TGTGCCAGCAGCGTACAGGGGGGCACTGAAGCTTTCTTT	CASSVQGGTEAFF
NA	NA	TRBV9	TRBJ1-2	TGTGCCAGCAGCGTCGGGGGGCTTAACTATGGCTACACCTTC	CASSVGGLNYGYTF
NA	TRBD2	TRBV4-1	TRBJ2-1	TGCGCCAGCAGCCAAGTAGGTAGCGGGAGGAGCAATGAGCAGTTCTTC	CASSQVGSGRSNEQFF
few	NA	TRBV21-1	TRBJ2-1	TGTGCCAGCAGGCCCTCGGAGTTTGATGAGCAGTTCTTC	CASRPSEFDEQFF
few	NA	TRBV6-1	TRBJ2-2	TGTGCCAGCAGCCAGGGGAGCACCGGGGAGCTGTTTTTT	CASSQGSTGELFF
few	NA	TRBV5-1	TRBJ1-2	TGCGCCAGCAGCTTGGAGCGTCCTAACTATGGCTACACCTTC	CASSLERPNYGYTF
few	NA	TRBV15	TRBJ1-5	TGTGCCACCAGTAGTAGCAGGGGCAATCAGCCCCAGCATTTT	CATSSSRGNQPQHF
NA	NA	TRBV6-5	TRBJ1-1	TGTGCCAGCAGTTACGCGCCCCACCTCGGAGCTTTCTTT	CASSYAPHLGAFF
NA	NA	TRBV5-1	TRBJ2-4	TGCGCCAGCAGCTTGGGGGGGGTAAGGGACATTCAGTACTTC	CASSLGGVRDIQYF
NA	NA	TRBV30	TRBJ2-7	TGTGCCTGGAGTGTAATATCCTACGAGCAGTACTTC	CAWSVISYEQYF
NA	TRBD2	TRBV25-1	TRBJ2-5	TGTGCCAGCAGTGAGGGCGGGAGTGGGGAGACCCAGTACTTC	CASSEGGSGETQYF
NA	NA	TRBV29-1	TRBJ2-7	TGCAGCGTTGTAAGCAGGGTGGGCGAGCAGTACTTC	CSVVSRVGEQYF
NA	NA	TRBV5-4	TRBJ2-5	TGTGCCAGCACCCCAATCCTGACTTCACAAGAGACCCAGTACTTC	CASTPILTSQETQYF
NA	NA	TRBV4-2	TRBJ2-5	TGTGCCAGCAGCCAGAGACCCGGGACTTACGAGACCCAGTACTTC	CASSQRPGTYETQYF
NA	NA	TRBV5-1	TRBJ1-1	TGCGCCAGCAGCGCGGACAGCCCGAACACTGAAGCTTTCTTT	CASSADSPNTEAFF
NA	NA	TRBV29-1	TRBJ1-2	TGCAGCGTTGGACCCAGGGCTAACTATGGCTACACCTTC	CSVGPRANYGYTF
NA	TRBD1	TRBV30	TRBJ2-1	TGTGCCTGGGGACAGGTAGCCAATGAGCAGTTCTTC	CAWGQVANEQFF
NA	NA	TRBV14	TRBJ2-3	TGTGCCAGCAGCCAAGGGGGGGAGACATTCACAGATACGCAGTATTTT	CASSQGGETFTDTQYF
NA	NA	TRBV6-5	TRBJ2-3	TGTGCCAGCAAGCAACTAGCTTCCACAGATACGCAGTATTTT	CASKQLASTDTQYF
NA	NA	TRBV13	TRBJ1-2	TGTGCCAGCAGCTTGACACGGGGAGGCAGTGGCTACACCTTC	CASSLTRGGSGYTF